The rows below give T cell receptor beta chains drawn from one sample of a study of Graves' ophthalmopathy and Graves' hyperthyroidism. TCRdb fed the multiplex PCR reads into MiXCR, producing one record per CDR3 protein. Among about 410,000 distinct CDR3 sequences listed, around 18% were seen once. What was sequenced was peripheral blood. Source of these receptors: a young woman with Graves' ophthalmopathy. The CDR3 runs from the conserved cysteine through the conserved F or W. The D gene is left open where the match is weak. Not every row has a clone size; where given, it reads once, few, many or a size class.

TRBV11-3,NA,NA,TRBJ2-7,TGTGCCAGCAGCTTAGGCCCGGGGGAGCCCCACGAGCAGTACTTC,CASSLGPGEPHEQYF
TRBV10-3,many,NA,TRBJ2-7,TGTGCCACCCAGATGGGGTACGAGCAGTACTTC,CATQMGYEQYF
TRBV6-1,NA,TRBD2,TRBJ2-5,TGTGCCAGCACTCCCAGGACTAGCGAAGAGACCCAGTACTTC,CASTPRTSEETQYF
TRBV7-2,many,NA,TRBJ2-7,TGTGCCAGCAGCCCCGGGGTGGGGGCCCAGTACGAGCAGTACTTC,CASSPGVGAQYEQYF
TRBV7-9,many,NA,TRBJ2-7,TGTGCCAGCAGCTCGGACGGTTACTCCTACGAGCAGTACTTC,CASSSDGYSYEQYF
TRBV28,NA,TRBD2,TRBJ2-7,TGTGCCAGCAGTTTATACAGCGGGAGCTCCTACGAGCAGTACTTC,CASSLYSGSSYEQYF
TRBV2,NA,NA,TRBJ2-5,TGTGCCAGCACCAGACAGTTGGGAAATCTCGACTTC,CASTRQLGNLDF
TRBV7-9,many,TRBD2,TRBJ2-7,TGTGCCAGCCGCCCCCCCGAAGCGGGAGGGCCGGAGCAGTACTTC,CASRPPEAGGPEQYF
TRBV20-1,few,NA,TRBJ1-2,TGCAGTAAACCGGGGGGCTACACCTTC,CSKPGGYTF
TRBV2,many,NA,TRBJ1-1,TGTGCCAGCTTGGAGAGGGTAATGAACACTGAAGCTTTCTTT,CASLERVMNTEAFF
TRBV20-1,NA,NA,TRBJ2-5,TGCAGTACCAGAGGACAGACCGAAGAGACCCAGTACTTC,CSTRGQTEETQYF
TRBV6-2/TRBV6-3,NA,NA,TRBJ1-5,TGCGCCAGCAGTTCGGCGCGGGATGACCAGCCCCAGCATTTT,CASSSARDDQPQHF
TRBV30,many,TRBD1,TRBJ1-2,TGTGCCGCACGGACAGGGGCGCGGGGCTACACCTTC,CAARTGARGYTF
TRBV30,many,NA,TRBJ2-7,TGTGCCTGGAAGGGGGACACCTACGAGCAGTACTTC,CAWKGDTYEQYF
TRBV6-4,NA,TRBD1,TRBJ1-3,TGTGCCAGCACTGAGGACAGGGTGAGCTCTGGAAACACCATATATTTT,CASTEDRVSSGNTIYF
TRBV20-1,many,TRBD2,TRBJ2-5,TGCAGTGCTAGACGCGCTAGCGGGAGCTGGGAGACCCAGTACTTC,CSARRASGSWETQYF
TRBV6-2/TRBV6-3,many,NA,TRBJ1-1,TGTGCCAGCAGTTACTCGATACTCACTTTGGCAGCCTTAGTGAACACTGAAGCTTTCTTT,CASSYSILTLAALVNTEAFF
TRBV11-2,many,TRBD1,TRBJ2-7,TGTGCCAGCAGCTTAGAGGACAGGGCAACGCAGTACTTC,CASSLEDRATQYF
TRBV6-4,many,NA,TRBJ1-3,TGTGCCAGCAGTGACCAATACCAGCCGACCCGCGCCATCTGGCGAAACACCATATATTTT,CASSDQYQPTRAIWRNTIYF
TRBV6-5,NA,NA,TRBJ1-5,TGTGCCAGCAGTTACGTGACAGCCGGGGGCAATCAGCCCCAGCATTTT,CASSYVTAGGNQPQHF
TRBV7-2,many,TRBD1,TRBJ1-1,TGTGCCAGCAGCTTGGCGGGACAGGCGAACACTGAAGCTTTCTTT,CASSLAGQANTEAFF
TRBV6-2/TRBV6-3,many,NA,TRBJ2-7,TGTGCCAGCAGTTACATCGGGCAGGGGCTTTACGAGCAGTACTTC,CASSYIGQGLYEQYF
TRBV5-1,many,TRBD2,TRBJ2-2,TGCGCCAGCAGCTTCGGGACTAGCGGTGCCAATTTCGGGGAGCTGTTTTTT,CASSFGTSGANFGELFF
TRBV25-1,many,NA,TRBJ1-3,TGTGCCAGCGGACCCTCTGGAAACACCATATATTTT,CASGPSGNTIYF
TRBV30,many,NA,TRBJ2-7,TGTGCCTGGAGTGTACCCCAGGACAGCTACTCCTACGAGCAGTACTTC,CAWSVPQDSYSYEQYF
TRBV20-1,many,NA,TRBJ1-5,TGCAGTGCTGTTCCGGGTTCTCCCAATCAGCCCCAGCATTTT,CSAVPGSPNQPQHF
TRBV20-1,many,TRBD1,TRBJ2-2,TGCAGTGTCGGGACAGGAAACACCGGGGAGCTGTTTTTT,CSVGTGNTGELFF
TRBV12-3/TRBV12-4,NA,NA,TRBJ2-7,TGTGCCAGCAGTCCGTACGACGGGGGCGAGCAGTACTTC,CASSPYDGGEQYF